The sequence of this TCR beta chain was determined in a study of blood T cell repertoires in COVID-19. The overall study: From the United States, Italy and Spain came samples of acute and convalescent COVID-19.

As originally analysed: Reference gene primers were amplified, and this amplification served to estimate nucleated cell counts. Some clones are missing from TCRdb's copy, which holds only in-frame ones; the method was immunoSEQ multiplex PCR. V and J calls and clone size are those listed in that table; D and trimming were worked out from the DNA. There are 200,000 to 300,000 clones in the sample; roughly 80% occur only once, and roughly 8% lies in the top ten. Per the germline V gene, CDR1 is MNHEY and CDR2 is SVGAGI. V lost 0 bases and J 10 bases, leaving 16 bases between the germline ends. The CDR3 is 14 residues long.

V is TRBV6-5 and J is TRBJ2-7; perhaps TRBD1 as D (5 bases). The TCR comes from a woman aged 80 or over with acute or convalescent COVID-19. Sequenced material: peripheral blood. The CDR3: CASSYSFQGMSQYF. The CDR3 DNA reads TGTGCCAGCAGTTACTCATTTCAGGGAATGAGTCAGTACTTC.